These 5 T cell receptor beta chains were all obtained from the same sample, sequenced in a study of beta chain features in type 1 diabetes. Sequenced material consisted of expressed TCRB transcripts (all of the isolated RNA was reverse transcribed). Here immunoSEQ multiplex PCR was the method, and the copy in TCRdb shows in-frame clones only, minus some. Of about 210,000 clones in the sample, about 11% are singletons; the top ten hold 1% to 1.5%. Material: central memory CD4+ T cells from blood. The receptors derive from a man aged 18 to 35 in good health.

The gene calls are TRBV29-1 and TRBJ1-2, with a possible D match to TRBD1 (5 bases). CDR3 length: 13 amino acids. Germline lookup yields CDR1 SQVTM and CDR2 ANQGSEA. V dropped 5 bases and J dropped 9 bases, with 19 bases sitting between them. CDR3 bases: TGCAGCGTTAACCCCTTCGGCAGGGCTAGCTACACCTTC. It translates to CSVNPFGRASYTF.

As DNA, the CDR3 is TGTGCCAGCAGCTTACTTCAGGGCGGGTACTACGAGCAGTACTTC. This sequence encodes CASSLLQGGYYEQYF. The genes are TRBV7-2 and TRBJ2-7; D may correspond to TRBD1 or TRBD2 (5 bases each). Germline loops: CDR1 SGHTA, CDR2 FQGNSA. Trimming stripped 2 bases from V and 3 bases from J, with 14 bases between. The CDR3 has 15 residues.

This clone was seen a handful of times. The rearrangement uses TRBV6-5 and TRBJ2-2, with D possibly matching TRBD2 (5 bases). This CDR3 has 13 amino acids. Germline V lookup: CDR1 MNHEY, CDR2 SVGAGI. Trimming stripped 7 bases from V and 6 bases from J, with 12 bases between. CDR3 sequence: CASTRSGPGELFF. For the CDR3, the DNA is TGTGCCAGCACCCGAAGCGGTCCCGGGGAGCTGTTTTTT.

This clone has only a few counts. The CDR3 region is CASSLNPSGYTDTQYF. The CDR3 nucleotides read TGTGCCAGCAGCCTGAACCCTAGCGGCTACACAGATACGCAGTATTTT. This chain links TRBV5-4 with TRBJ2-3; 7 nucleotides agree with TRBD2. CDR3 length equals 16 residues. With V trimmed by 4 bases and J by 2 bases, 10 bases remained unmatched. Germline V CDR1 and CDR2: SGHNT, YYREEE (reference sequence).

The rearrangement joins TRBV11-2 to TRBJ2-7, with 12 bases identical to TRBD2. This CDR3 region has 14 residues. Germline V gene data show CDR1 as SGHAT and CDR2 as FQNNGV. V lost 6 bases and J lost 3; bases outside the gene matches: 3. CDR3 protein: CASSWTSGVYEQYF. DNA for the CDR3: TGTGCCAGCAGTTGGACTAGCGGGGTCTACGAGCAGTACTTC.